What follows are 24 T cell receptor beta chains derived from one specimen sequenced in a study of neurological immune-mediated disorders. MiXCR, run by TCRdb on the 5' RACE reads, gives a single entry per CDR3 protein. The table shows 60,000 to 90,000 distinct CDR3 sequences, with roughly a tenth occurring only once. The time point denotes: longitudinal time-point 1 (baseline). Sequences were obtained from PBMCs. Every receptor here comes from a man in his thirties or forties in good health.

This clonotype occurred many times. Written as DNA, the CDR3 is TGTGCCAGCAGCCACGGACTAGTGCAATACAATGAGCAGTTCTTC. Protein product: CASSHGLVQYNEQFF. J is TRBJ2-1 and V is TRBV7-3, with 7 bases that match TRBD2. V gave up 5 bases and J gave up 4 bases; unmatched junction bases: 8. The CDR3 covers 15 residues. CDR1 and CDR2 (germline): SGHTA, FQGTGA.

In its sample, this clonotype was seen many times. J is TRBJ2-2 and V is TRBV10-3; possibly TRBD1 for D (6 bases). Between the trimmed V and J ends, which lost 3 bases and 7 bases, there was a span of 9 bases. The length of the CDR3 is 13 residues. Germline V gives CDR1 ENHRY, CDR2 SYGVKD. This CDR3 reads CAISDRGDGELFF. The CDR3 nucleotides read TGTGCCATCAGTGACAGGGGAGACGGGGAGCTGTTTTTT.

In this sample, this clonotype turned up many times. This rearrangement joins TRBV12-3 or TRBV12-4 to TRBJ2-5; a possible D gene is TRBD1 (5 bases). The length of the CDR3 is 13 residues. The V gene lost 10 bases and the J gene lost 4 bases, with 16 bases spanning the gap. The CDR3 protein is CATSQGGVETQYF. The CDR3 region has the DNA TGTGCCACCTCCCAGGGTGGCGTAGAGACCCAGTACTTC.

The J gene is TRBJ2-7, the V gene TRBV6-2 or TRBV6-3; D ambiguous. Germline CDR1 MNHEY, CDR2 SVGEGT. The CDR3 runs 14 residues. The germline V and J ends were trimmed by 4 bases and 0 bases, with 10 bases remaining between them. The CDR3 loop reads CASSSTNGSYEQYF. The CDR3 region has the DNA TGTGCCAGCAGTTCGACGAATGGCTCCTACGAGCAGTACTTC.

The table lists this clonotype with many counts. The chain carries TRBV27 and TRBJ2-3; D is unresolved. The germline V and J ends were trimmed by 1 base and 0 bases, with 11 bases remaining between them. From germline, CDR1 is MNHEY and CDR2 SMNVEV (reference sequence). This CDR3 contains 16 residues. The CDR3 spells CASSLLAPTSTDTQYF. The CDR3 DNA reads TGTGCCAGCAGTTTATTGGCGCCTACTAGCACAGATACGCAGTATTTT.

This clonotype was seen at least ten times. The DNA for the CDR3 is TGCGCCAGCAGCTTGGAGGGAATAGCACCTGATACGCAGTATTTT. Amino acids: CASSLEGIAPDTQYF. The J gene is TRBJ2-3, the V gene TRBV5-1; D gene unclear. The CDR3 spans 15 residues. Germline V CDR1 and CDR2: SGHRS, YFSETQ. The V gene lost 0 bases and the J gene lost 6 bases, with 14 bases spanning the gap.

This clonotype was counted at least ten times. The CDR3 is CASSGLASTDTQYF. The CDR3 DNA reads as TGTGCCAGCAGTGGGCTAGCGAGCACAGATACGCAGTATTTT. The gene calls are TRBV25-1 and TRBJ2-3, with D perhaps matching TRBD2 (6 bases). The length of the CDR3 is 14 residues. Germline CDR1 reads MGHDK; CDR2 reads SYGVNS. V dropped 4 bases and J dropped 0 bases, with 8 bases sitting between them.

This clonotype was observed at least ten times. The genes are TRBV29-1 and TRBJ1-2; D is ambiguous. This CDR3 comprises 13 residues. Trimming cost V 7 bases and J 2 bases, with 14 bases left between them. Germline V CDR1 and CDR2: SQVTM, ANQGSEA. CDR3 protein: CSAVLTENYGYTF. CDR3 nucleotides: TGCAGCGCCGTACTGACGGAAAACTATGGCTACACCTTC.

This clonotype was found many times. The V call is TRBV10-3, the J call TRBJ2-7; D is possibly TRBD2 (6 bases). The CDR3 is 16 amino acids. V lost 0 bases, J lost 4 bases, and 16 bases lay in between. Germline-derived CDR1 and CDR2 are ENHRY and SYGVKD. The CDR3: CAISESMRDAGYEQYF. DNA for the CDR3: TGTGCCATCAGTGAGTCGATGCGAGACGCGGGGTACGAGCAGTACTTC.

In its sample, this clonotype was seen many times. V and J are TRBV7-9 and TRBJ2-6, with D possibly TRBD1 on 5 matching bases. The CDR3 runs 15 residues. Trimming left V 5 bases short and J 2 bases short, with 10 bases between. Germline V gene lookup returns CDR1 SEHNR and CDR2 FQNEAQ (reference sequence). CDR3 region: CASSIQVPGANVLTF. CDR3 nucleotides: TGTGCCAGCAGCATACAGGTCCCTGGGGCCAACGTCCTGACTTTC.

There are many counts of this clonotype. V usage is TRBV28 and J usage is TRBJ2-4; tentatively, D is TRBD1 (6 bases). Trimming removed 5 bases at V and 8 bases at J, with 16 bases between. The CDR3 has 14 amino acids. CDR1 and CDR2 (germline): MDHEN, SYDVKM. The CDR3 protein is CASSGPDSLDIQYF. The CDR3, as DNA: TGTGCCAGCAGTGGGCCGGACAGCCTAGACATTCAGTACTTC.

Many counts were recorded for this clonotype. The V gene is TRBV10-3, the J gene TRBJ2-5; D ambiguous. The germline CDR1 and CDR2 sequences are ENHRY and SYGVKD. V lost 0 bases, J lost 5 bases, and 7 bases lay in between. The CDR3 is made up of 13 amino acids. CDR3 sequence (DNA): TGTGCCATCAGTGAGTCTTCCGGGGAGACCCAGTACTTC. Translated: CAISESSGETQYF.

This clonotype was recorded at least ten times. The J gene is TRBJ2-2, the V gene TRBV10-3; the match to TRBD1 covers 9 bases. Per germline, CDR1 ENHRY and CDR2 SYGVKD. V gave up 6 bases and J gave up 6 bases; unmatched junction bases: 14. The CDR3 has 17 amino acids. The CDR3 nucleotides are TGTGCCATCAGGAGGGGACCGGGACAGGGTGAGGCCGGGGAGCTGTTTTTT. This encodes CAIRRGPGQGEAGELFF.

This clonotype has at least ten counts. The chain recombines TRBV6-5 with TRBJ2-5; D not resolved. Germline assignment: CDR1 MNHEY and CDR2 SVGAGI. This CDR3 has 12 amino acids. V shed 6 bases and J shed 5 bases, with 10 bases lying between them. As DNA, the CDR3 is TGTGCCAGCAGCTCGAATGGGGAGACCCAGTACTTC. Its translation: CASSSNGETQYF.

This clonotype has at least ten counts. This rearrangement joins TRBV7-9 to TRBJ2-7; 7 bases are a match to TRBD1. Per germline, CDR1 SEHNR and CDR2 FQNEAQ (reference sequence). Unmatched junction bases numbered 12, after V lost 6 bases and J lost 7 bases. There are 14 residues in the CDR3. The DNA for the CDR3 is TGTGCCAGCAGTAGACAGGGCCCCCATTTTGAGCAGTACTTC. Translation: CASSRQGPHFEQYF.

This clonotype was seen ten or more times. The chain recombines TRBV20-1 with TRBJ2-1; TRBD2 matches at 8 bases. The V and J ends lost 5 bases and 4 bases, in that order; junction bases with no gene match: 7. There are 14 residues in the CDR3. Germline-derived CDR1 and CDR2 are DFQATT and SNEGSKA (reference sequence). CDR3 residues: CSALGGRTYNEQFF. The CDR3 DNA is TGCAGTGCTCTTGGCGGGAGGACTTACAATGAGCAGTTCTTC.

CDR3 loop: CASSLYIRAVEQYF. CDR3 DNA: TGCGCCAGCAGCTTGTATATTAGGGCAGTCGAGCAGTACTTC. The chain carries TRBV5-1 and TRBJ2-7; D uncertain. Between the trimmed V and J ends, which lost 1 base and 6 bases, there was a span of 14 bases. Germline assignment: CDR1 SGHRS and CDR2 YFSETQ. The CDR3 length is 14 residues.

Many counts were recorded for this clonotype. The chain recombines TRBV18 with TRBJ2-7; D perhaps matches TRBD1 (6 bases). The CDR3 consists of 15 residues. Germline-derived CDR1 and CDR2 are KGHSH and LQKENI. Trimming left V 0 bases short and J 3 bases short, with 12 bases between. The CDR3 DNA reads as TGTGCCAGCTCACCACCCCAGACAGGACTCTACGAGCAGTACTTC. This gives the protein CASSPPQTGLYEQYF.

The chain is built from TRBV27 and TRBJ2-7, with 8 bases aligning to TRBD2. Germline loops: CDR1 MNHEY, CDR2 SMNVEV (reference sequence). The CDR3 is made up of 12 amino acids. The V gene end was trimmed by 5 bases and the J gene end by 6 bases; junction bases not matched to a gene: 3. This CDR3 is CASSRAGVEQYF. CDR3 DNA sequence: TGTGCCAGCAGTCGAGCGGGAGTCGAGCAGTACTTC.

This clonotype was recorded at least ten times. The CDR3: CASSLAPGGANVLTF. CDR3 coding DNA: TGTGCCAGCAGTTTGGCCCCGGGTGGGGCCAACGTCCTGACTTTC. V gene TRBV12-3 or TRBV12-4 combines with J gene TRBJ2-6; D unresolved. V was trimmed by 3 bases and J by 3 bases, leaving 9 bases between them. This CDR3 is built from 15 residues.

This clonotype is labeled as medium-sized. This chain uses TRBV12-3 or TRBV12-4 with TRBJ1-5; the match to TRBD1 covers 10 bases. V shed 4 bases and J 9 bases; nucleotides not matched to a gene: 12. The CDR3 covers 16 residues. CDR3 sequence (DNA): TGTGCCAGCAGTTCTAGGACAGGGGGACATAGGGGGCCCCAGCATTTT. Translated: CASSSRTGGHRGPQHF.

The chain links TRBV28 to TRBJ1-1, with 10 bases aligning to TRBD1. The CDR3 sequence is 16 residues long. Germline-derived CDR1 and CDR2 are MDHEN and SYDVKM. Trimming cost V 5 bases and J 0 bases; bases outside gene matches: 6. CDR3 sequence reads: CASSRDRGPLNTEAFF. DNA for the CDR3: TGTGCCAGCAGTCGGGACAGGGGTCCCTTGAACACTGAAGCTTTCTTT.

The CDR3: CASSSPRGLTNEQFF. In DNA, the CDR3 is TGTGCCAGCAGCTCACCCAGAGGGCTAACGAATGAGCAGTTCTTC. The V and J genes are TRBV7-9 and TRBJ2-1, with TRBD2 as a possible D gene (5 bases). V was shortened by 4 bases and J by 7 bases, with 17 bases between the two germline ends. Germline CDR1 and CDR2: SEHNR and FQNEAQ (reference sequence). The CDR3 is made up of 15 amino acids.

At least ten counts were recorded for this clonotype. This chain uses TRBV6-5 with TRBJ2-1; possibly TRBD2 for D (6 bases). The CDR3 is 17 residues long. Germline CDR1 MNHEY, CDR2 SVGAGI. V was clipped by 5 bases and J by 8 bases, with 25 bases between them. For the CDR3, the DNA is TGTGCCAGCAGTACCACCCGGTGGGTCGGAGCGGGCGATGAGCAGTTCTTC. Protein: CASSTTRWVGAGDEQFF.